The 10 T cell receptor beta chains in this list originate from one sample, sequenced in a study of shared clonotypes between healthy human individuals. The protocol was immunoSEQ multiplex PCR, while the TCRdb copy is restricted to in-frame clones and leaves out a portion. This table holds some 1.4 million clones, around 97% found once. The sequenced sample consisted of naive CD4+ T cells sorted from blood. Noted subset: CD45RA+ positively selected. These receptor sequences come from a young man in good health.

The rearrangement links TRBV28 to TRBJ2-7; the D gene is possibly TRBD1 (6 bases). V was clipped by 5 bases and J by 2 bases, with 16 bases between them. The CDR3 is made up of 15 amino acids. Germline V CDR1 and CDR2: MDHEN, SYDVKM. This chain's CDR3 is CASSPAGRQAYEQYF. For the CDR3, the DNA is TGTGCCAGCAGTCCGGCGGGCCGACAGGCCTACGAGCAGTACTTC.

The chain joins TRBV4-1 to TRBJ2-1; the match to TRBD2 covers 13 bases. The V and J ends lost 1 base and 9 bases, in that order; junction bases with no gene match: 9. The V gene's germline CDR1 is MGHRA and CDR2 YSYEKL. CDR3 size: 17 residues. The CDR3 DNA reads TGCGCCAGCAGCCAAGGCCTACTAGCGGGAGGGTACGGTGAGCAGTTCTTC. Protein sequence: CASSQGLLAGGYGEQFF.

The V and J genes are TRBV11-2 and TRBJ2-1; D unresolved. The CDR3 extends over 14 amino acids. V was cut by 2 bases and J by 3 bases, with 8 bases left in between. Germline CDR1 and CDR2: SGHAT and FQNNGV. The CDR3 coding sequence is TGTGCCAGCAGCTTAAGAGACAACTACAATGAGCAGTTCTTC. Translated, it gives CASSLRDNYNEQFF.

The CDR3 DNA reads TGTGCCAGCCTGGGATACGCTTACAATGAGCAGTTCTTC. Translation: CASLGYAYNEQFF. The gene calls are TRBV2 and TRBJ2-1; no firm D call. Germline-derived CDR1 and CDR2 are SNHLY and FYNNEI. The V gene lost 8 bases and the J gene lost 4 bases, with 12 bases spanning the gap. The CDR3 loop spans 13 amino acids.

V usage is TRBV19 and J usage is TRBJ2-7, with D tentatively TRBD1 (6 bases). V dropped 5 bases and J dropped 2 bases, with 16 bases sitting between them. This CDR3 has 15 residues. Looked up from germline, CDR1 is LNHDA and CDR2 is SQIVND (reference sequence). CDR3 loop: CASSGYSDRAYEQYF. Here the CDR3 DNA reads TGTGCCAGTAGTGGATACTCGGACAGAGCCTACGAGCAGTACTTC.

The V and J genes are TRBV27 and TRBJ2-1, with 10 bases identical to TRBD2. CDR3 length: 16 amino acids. CDR1 is MNHEY, CDR2 SMNVEV, per germline (reference sequence). Trimming removed 2 bases from V and 4 bases from J; junction bases left unmatched: 5. The CDR3 DNA reads TGTGCCAGCAGTTTAGGGGCTAGCGGGAGTTACAATGAGCAGTTCTTC. Protein product: CASSLGASGSYNEQFF.

This chain uses TRBV2 with TRBJ2-6; no definite D call. Trimming pared 6 bases from V and 2 bases from J, leaving 5 bases between. Germline V gene data show CDR1 as SNHLY and CDR2 as FYNNEI. This CDR3 spans 13 amino acids. The CDR3 spells CASRETGANVLTF. DNA for the CDR3: TGTGCCAGCAGAGAAACTGGGGCCAACGTCCTGACTTTC. Full variable domain (remainder filled in from reference TRBV2 and TRBJ2-6): EPEVTQTPSHQVTQMGQEVILRCVPISNHLYFYWYRQILGQKVEFLVSFYNNEISEKSEIFDDQFSVERPDGSNFTLKIRSTKLEDSAMYFCASRETGANVLTFGAGSRLTVL.

The chain employs TRBV27 and TRBJ2-2; D call uncertain. CDR1 and CDR2 (germline): MNHEY, SMNVEV (reference sequence). This CDR3 contains 15 residues. Trimming left V 4 bases short and J 4 bases short, with 13 bases between. The CDR3 DNA is TGTGCCAGCAGTTATTCCCGGCTTGGCACCGGGGAGCTGTTTTTT. Translating it yields CASSYSRLGTGELFF.

J is TRBJ2-4 and V is TRBV27, with 9 positions matching TRBD2. The CDR3 is 15 residues long. V gave up 6 bases and J gave up 8 bases; unmatched junction bases: 11. Germline CDR1 and CDR2: MNHEY and SMNVEV (reference sequence). CDR3 in amino acids: CASRRLAVLNDIQYF. CDR3 sequence (DNA): TGTGCCAGCAGGAGACTAGCGGTCCTAAACGACATTCAGTACTTC.

The CDR3 spells CASSLGSQGTYLNTEAFF. In DNA form, the CDR3 reads TGTGCCAGCAGCTTAGGAAGTCAGGGCACCTATTTGAACACTGAAGCTTTCTTT. The chain uses TRBV11-2 and TRBJ1-1; weak D call: TRBD1 (5 bases). Trimming removed 1 base from V and 0 bases from J, with 18 bases in between. Germline V CDR1 and CDR2: SGHAT, FQNNGV. The CDR3 has 18 residues.